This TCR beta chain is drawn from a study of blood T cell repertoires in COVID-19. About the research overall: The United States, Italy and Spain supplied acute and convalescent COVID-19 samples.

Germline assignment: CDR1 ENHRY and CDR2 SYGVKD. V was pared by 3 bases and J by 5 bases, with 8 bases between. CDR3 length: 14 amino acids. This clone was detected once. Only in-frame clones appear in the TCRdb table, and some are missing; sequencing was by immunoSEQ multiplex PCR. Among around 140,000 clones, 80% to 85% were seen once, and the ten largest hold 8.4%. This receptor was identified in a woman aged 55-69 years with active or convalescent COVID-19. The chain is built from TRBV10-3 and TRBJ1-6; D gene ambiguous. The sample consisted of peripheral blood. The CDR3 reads CAISERQDNSPLHF. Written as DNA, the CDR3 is TGTGCCATCAGTGAACGGCAGGATAATTCACCCCTCCACTTT.